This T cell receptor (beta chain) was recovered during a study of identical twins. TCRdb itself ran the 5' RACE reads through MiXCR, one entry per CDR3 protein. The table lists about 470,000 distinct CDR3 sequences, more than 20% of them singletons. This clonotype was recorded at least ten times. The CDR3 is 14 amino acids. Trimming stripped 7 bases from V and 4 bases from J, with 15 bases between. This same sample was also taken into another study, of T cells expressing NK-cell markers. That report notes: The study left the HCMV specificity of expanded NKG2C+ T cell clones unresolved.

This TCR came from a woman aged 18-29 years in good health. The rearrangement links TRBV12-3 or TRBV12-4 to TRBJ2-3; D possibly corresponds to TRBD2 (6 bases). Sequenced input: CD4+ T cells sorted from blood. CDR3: CASTVWEEADTQYF. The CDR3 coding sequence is TGTGCCAGCACCGTGTGGGAGGAGGCAGATACGCAGTATTTT.